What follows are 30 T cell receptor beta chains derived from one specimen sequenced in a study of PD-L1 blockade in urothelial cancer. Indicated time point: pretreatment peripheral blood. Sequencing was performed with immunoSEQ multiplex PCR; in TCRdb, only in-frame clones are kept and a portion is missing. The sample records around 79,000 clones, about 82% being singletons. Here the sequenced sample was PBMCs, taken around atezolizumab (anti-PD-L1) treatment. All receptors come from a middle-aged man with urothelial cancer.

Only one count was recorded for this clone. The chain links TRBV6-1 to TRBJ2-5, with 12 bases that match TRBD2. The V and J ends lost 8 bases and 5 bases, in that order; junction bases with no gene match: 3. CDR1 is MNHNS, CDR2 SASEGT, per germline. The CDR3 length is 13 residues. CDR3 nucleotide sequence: TGTGCCAGCCGACTAGCGGGAGAGGAGACCCAGTACTTC. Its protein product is CASRLAGEETQYF.

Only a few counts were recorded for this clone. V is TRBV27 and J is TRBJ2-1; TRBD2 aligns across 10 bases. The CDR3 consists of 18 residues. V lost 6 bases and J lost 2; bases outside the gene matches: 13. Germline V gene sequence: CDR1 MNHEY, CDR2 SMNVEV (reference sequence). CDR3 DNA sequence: TGTGCCAGCAGACCCCGGCTAGCGGGAGTAAAACCCTACAATGAGCAGTTCTTC. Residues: CASRPRLAGVKPYNEQFF.

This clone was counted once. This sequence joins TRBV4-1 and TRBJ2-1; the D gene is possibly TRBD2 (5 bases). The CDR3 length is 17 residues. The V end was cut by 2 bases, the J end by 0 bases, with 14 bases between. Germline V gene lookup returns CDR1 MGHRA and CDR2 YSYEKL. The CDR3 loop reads CASSQRLEATSYNEQFF. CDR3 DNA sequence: TGCGCCAGCAGCCAACGATTGGAGGCGACCTCCTACAATGAGCAGTTCTTC.

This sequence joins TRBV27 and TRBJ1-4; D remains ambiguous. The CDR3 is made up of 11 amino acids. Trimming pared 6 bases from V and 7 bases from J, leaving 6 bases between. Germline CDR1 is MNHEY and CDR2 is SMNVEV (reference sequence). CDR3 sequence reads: CASSGGEKLFF. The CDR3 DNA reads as TGTGCCAGCAGCGGAGGTGAAAAACTGTTTTTT.

The CDR3, as DNA: TGTGCCAGCAGAGTTTCAGGAGGTTCTGGGGCCAACGTCCTGACTTTC. This encodes CASRVSGGSGANVLTF. The V call is TRBV27, the J call TRBJ2-6, with D possibly matching TRBD2 (5 bases). The CDR3 is 16 residues long. V gave up 6 bases and J gave up 1 base, with 13 bases separating them. From germline, CDR1 is MNHEY and CDR2 SMNVEV (reference sequence). The full variable domain, its missing parts supplied by reference TRBV27 and TRBJ2-6, is EAQVTQNPRYLITVTGKKLTVTCSQNMNHEYMSWYRQDPGLGLRQIYYSMNVEVTDKGDVPEGYKVSRKEKRNFPLILESPSPNQTSLYFCASRVSGGSGANVLTFGAGSRLTVL.

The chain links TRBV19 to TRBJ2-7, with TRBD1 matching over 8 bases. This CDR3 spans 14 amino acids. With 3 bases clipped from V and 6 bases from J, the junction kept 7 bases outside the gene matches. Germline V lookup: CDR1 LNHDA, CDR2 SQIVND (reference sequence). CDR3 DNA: TGTGCCAGTAGTATTTCCCAGGGGGCTTTCGAGCAGTACTTC. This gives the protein CASSISQGAFEQYF.

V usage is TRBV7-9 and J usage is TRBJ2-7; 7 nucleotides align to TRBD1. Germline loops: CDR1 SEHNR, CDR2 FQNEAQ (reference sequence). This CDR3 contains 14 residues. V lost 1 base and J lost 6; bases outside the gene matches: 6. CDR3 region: CASSLEGQVGEQYF. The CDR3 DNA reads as TGTGCCAGCAGCTTAGAAGGACAGGTCGGCGAGCAGTACTTC.

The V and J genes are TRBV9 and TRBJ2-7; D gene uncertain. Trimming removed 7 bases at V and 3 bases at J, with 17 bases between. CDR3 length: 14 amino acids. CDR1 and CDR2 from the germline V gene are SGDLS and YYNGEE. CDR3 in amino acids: CASLCMQRYYEQYF. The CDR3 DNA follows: TGTGCCAGCCTCTGCATGCAGCGATACTACGAGCAGTACTTC.

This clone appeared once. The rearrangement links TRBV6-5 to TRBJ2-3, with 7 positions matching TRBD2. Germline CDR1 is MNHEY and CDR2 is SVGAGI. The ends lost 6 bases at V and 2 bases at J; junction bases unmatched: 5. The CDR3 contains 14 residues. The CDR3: CASRARETTDTQYF. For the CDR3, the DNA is TGTGCCAGCAGAGCGCGGGAGACCACAGATACGCAGTATTTT.

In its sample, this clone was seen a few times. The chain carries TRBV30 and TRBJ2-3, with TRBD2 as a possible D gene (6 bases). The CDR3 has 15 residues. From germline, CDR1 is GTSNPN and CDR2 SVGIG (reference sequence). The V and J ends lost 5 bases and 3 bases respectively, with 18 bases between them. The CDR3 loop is CAWSPPSGLTDTQYF. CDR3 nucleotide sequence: TGTGCCTGGTCCCCCCCCAGCGGGTTGACAGATACGCAGTATTTT.

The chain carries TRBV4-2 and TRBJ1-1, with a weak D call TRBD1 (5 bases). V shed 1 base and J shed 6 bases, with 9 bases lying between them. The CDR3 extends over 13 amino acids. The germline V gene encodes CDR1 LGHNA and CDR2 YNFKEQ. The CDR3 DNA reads TGTGCCAGCAGCCAAGGGGGCCCCTCTGAAGCTTTCTTT. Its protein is CASSQGGPSEAFF.

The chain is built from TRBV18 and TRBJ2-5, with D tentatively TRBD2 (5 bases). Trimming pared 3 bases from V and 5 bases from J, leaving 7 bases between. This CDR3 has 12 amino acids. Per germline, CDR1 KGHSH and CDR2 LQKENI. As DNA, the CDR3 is TGTGCCAGCTCACCGTCGGGGGAGACCCAGTACTTC. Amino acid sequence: CASSPSGETQYF.

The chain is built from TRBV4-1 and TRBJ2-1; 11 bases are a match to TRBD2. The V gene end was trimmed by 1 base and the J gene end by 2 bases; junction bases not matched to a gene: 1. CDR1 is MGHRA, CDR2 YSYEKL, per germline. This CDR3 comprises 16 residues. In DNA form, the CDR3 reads TGCGCCAGCAGCCAAGCGACTAGCGGGGCCTACAATGAGCAGTTCTTC. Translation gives CASSQATSGAYNEQFF.

DNA of the CDR3: TGTGCCAGCAGTGCAACTACCCCAGACACCATATATTTT. It translates to CASSATTPDTIYF. The rearrangement uses TRBV6-1 and TRBJ1-3; D is unresolved. The CDR3 consists of 13 residues. Deletions cut 4 bases from V and 8 bases from J, with 12 bases between. The germline V gene encodes CDR1 MNHNS and CDR2 SASEGT.

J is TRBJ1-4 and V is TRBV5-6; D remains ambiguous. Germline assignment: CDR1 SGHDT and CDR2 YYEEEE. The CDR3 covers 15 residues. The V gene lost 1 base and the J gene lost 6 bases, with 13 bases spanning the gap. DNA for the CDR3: TGTGCCAGCAGCTTGCGGGGAGCCTGGGATGAAAAACTGTTTTTT. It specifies CASSLRGAWDEKLFF.

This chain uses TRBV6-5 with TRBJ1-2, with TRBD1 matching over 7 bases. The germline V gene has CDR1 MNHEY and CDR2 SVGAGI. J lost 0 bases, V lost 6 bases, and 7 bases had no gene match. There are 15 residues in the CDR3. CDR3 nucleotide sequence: TGTGCCAGCAGCCTAACCGGGACAGCTAACTATGGCTACACCTTC. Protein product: CASSLTGTANYGYTF.

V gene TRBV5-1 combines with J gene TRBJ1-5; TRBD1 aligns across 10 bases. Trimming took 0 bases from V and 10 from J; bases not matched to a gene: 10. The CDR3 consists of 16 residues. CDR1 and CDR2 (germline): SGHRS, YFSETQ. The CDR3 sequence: CASSLEPTGGVKPQHF. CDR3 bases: TGCGCCAGCAGCTTGGAGCCGACAGGGGGCGTAAAACCCCAGCATTTT.

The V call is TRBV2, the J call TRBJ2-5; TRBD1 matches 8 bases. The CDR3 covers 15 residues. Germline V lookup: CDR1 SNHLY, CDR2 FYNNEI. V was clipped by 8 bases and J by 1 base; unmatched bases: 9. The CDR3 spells CASRQGALFQETQYF. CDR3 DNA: TGTGCCAGCCGCCAGGGGGCCCTTTTCCAAGAGACCCAGTACTTC.

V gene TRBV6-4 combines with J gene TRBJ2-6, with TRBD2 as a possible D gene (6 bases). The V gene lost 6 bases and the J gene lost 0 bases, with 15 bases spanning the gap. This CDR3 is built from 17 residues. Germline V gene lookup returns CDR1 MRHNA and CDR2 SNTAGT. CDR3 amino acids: CASSKEGGDSGANVLTF. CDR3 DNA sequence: TGTGCCAGCAGCAAGGAGGGTGGAGACTCTGGGGCCAACGTCCTGACTTTC.

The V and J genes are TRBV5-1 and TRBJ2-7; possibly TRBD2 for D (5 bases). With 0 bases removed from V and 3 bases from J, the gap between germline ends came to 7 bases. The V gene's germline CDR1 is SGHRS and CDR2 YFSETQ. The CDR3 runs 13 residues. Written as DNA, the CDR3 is TGCGCCAGCAGCTTGGCGGGAAGCTACGAGCAGTACTTC. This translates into CASSLAGSYEQYF.

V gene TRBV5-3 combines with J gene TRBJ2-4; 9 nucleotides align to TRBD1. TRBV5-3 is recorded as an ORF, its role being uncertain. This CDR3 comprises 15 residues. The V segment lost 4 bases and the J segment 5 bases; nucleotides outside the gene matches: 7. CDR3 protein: CARSVSRDRENIQYF. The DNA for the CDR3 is TGTGCCAGAAGCGTGTCTCGGGACAGGGAAAACATTCAGTACTTC.

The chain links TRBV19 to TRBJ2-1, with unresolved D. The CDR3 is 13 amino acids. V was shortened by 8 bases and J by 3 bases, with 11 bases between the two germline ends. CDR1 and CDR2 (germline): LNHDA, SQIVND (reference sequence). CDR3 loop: CASLGSIYNEQFF. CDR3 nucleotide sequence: TGTGCCAGTCTGGGCAGTATCTACAATGAGCAGTTCTTC.

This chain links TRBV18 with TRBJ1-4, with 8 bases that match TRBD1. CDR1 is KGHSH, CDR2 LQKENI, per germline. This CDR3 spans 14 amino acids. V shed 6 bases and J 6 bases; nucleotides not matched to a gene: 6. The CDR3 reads CASSPGTGHEKLFF. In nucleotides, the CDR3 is TGTGCCAGCTCCCCCGGGACAGGTCATGAAAAACTGTTTTTT.

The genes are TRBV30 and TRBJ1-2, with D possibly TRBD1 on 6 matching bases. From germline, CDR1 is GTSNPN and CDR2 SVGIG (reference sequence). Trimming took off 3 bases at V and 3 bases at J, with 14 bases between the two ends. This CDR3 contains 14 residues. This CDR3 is CAWSGQGIDYGYTF. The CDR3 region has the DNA TGTGCCTGGAGCGGGCAGGGGATTGACTATGGCTACACCTTC.

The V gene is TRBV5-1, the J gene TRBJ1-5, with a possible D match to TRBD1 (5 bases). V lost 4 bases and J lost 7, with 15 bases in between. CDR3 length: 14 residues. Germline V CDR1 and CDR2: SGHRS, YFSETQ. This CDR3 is CASSPAGDGQPQHF. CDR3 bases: TGCGCCAGCAGCCCGGCGGGGGACGGGCAGCCCCAGCATTTT.

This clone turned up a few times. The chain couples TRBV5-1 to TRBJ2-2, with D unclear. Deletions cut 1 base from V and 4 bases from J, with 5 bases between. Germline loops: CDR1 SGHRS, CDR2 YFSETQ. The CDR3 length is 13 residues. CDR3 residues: CASSLLRTGELFF. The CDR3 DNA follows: TGCGCCAGCAGCTTGCTACGCACCGGGGAGCTGTTTTTT.

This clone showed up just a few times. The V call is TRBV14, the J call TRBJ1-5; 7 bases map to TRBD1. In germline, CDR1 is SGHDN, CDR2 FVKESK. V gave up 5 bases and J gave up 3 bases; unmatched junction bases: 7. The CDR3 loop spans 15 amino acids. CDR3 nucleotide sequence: TGTGCCAGCAGCTCGAGGGGGCTGGTCAATCAGCCCCAGCATTTT. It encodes CASSSRGLVNQPQHF.

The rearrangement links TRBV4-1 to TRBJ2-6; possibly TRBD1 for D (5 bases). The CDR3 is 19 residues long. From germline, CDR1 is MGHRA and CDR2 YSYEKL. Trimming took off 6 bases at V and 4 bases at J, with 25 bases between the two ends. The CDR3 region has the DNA TGCGCCAGCAGTTTCCAGCTTGTGGGGCTGGGCCGGGGGGCCAACGTCCTGACTTTC. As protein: CASSFQLVGLGRGANVLTF.

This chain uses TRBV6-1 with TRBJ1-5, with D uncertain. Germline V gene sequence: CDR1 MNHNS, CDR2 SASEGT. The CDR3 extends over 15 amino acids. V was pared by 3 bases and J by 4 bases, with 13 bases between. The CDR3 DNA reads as TGTGCCAGCAGTGATAGTCCCCTCGGTAATCAGCCCCAGCATTTT. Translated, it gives CASSDSPLGNQPQHF.

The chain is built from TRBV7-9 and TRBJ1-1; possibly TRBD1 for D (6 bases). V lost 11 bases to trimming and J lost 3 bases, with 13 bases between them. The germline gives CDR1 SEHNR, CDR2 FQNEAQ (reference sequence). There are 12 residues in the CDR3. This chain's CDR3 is CASRGADTEAFF. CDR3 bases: TGTGCCTCCAGGGGCGCGGACACTGAAGCTTTCTTT.